Listed here are 21 T cell receptor beta chains from one sample, sequenced in a study of identical twins. Via MiXCR, TCRdb re-called the 5' RACE reads, giving one row per CDR3 protein. The sample lists approximately 210,000 distinct CDR3 sequences, approximately 15% occurring once. These same records also appear under a second study, on T cells expressing NK-cell markers.

Sequencing was done on a sample of CD8+ T cells sorted from blood. The receptor set was obtained from a woman aged 18-30 years in good health.

V gene TRBV5-6 combines with J gene TRBJ1-5; possibly TRBD1 for D (6 bases). The CDR3 totals 13 residues. The V gene's germline CDR1 is SGHDT and CDR2 YYEEEE. V was clipped by 2 bases and J by 7 bases, with 10 bases between them. The CDR3 here is CASSFLGGQPQHF. CDR3 nucleotide sequence: TGTGCCAGCAGCTTCTTAGGGGGGCAGCCCCAGCATTTT.

The chain recombines TRBV7-8 with TRBJ2-7; D not certain. The V and J ends lost 5 bases and 2 bases respectively, with 16 bases between them. Germline loops: CDR1 SGHVS, CDR2 FQNEAQ. The CDR3 is made up of 15 amino acids. The CDR3 sequence: CASSDILNLPYEQYF. CDR3 bases: TGTGCCAGCAGCGATATCCTGAACCTTCCCTACGAGCAGTACTTC. The full variable domain, its missing parts supplied by reference TRBV7-8 and TRBJ2-7, is GAGVSQSPRYKVAKRGQDVALRCDPISGHVSLFWYQQALGQGPEFLTYFQNEAQLDKSGLPSDRFFAERPEGSVSTLKIQRTQQEDSAVYLCASSDILNLPYEQYFGPGTRLTVT.

The genes are TRBV2 and TRBJ1-1; D gene unclear. From germline, CDR1 is SNHLY and CDR2 FYNNEI. This CDR3 has 10 amino acids. Deletions cut 7 bases from V and 3 bases from J, with 3 bases between. The CDR3 sequence is CASMDTEAFF. CDR3 in DNA: TGTGCCAGCATGGACACTGAAGCTTTCTTT.

The chain has TRBV11-1 and TRBJ1-5; the match to TRBD1 covers 7 bases. CDR3 length: 19 amino acids. Germline CDR1 SGHAT, CDR2 FQDESV (reference sequence). The junction had 18 bases not matched to a gene; V was cut back by 5 bases and J by 2 bases. The CDR3 DNA is TGTGCCAGCAGCCACCTTGAGGTTACCGGGACAGTGGGCAATCAGCCCCAGCATTTT. Translation: CASSHLEVTGTVGNQPQHF.

This clonotype has a handful of counts. The gene calls are TRBV7-9 and TRBJ2-1, with D uncertain. Germline-derived CDR1 and CDR2 are SEHNR and FQNEAQ (reference sequence). The CDR3 extends over 15 amino acids. Between the trimmed V and J ends, which lost 6 bases and 8 bases, there was a span of 20 bases. CDR3 loop: CASSRPSVVGDEQFF. CDR3 in DNA: TGTGCCAGCAGTCGCCCCTCGGTAGTAGGTGATGAGCAGTTCTTC. The full variable domain, completed using reference TRBV7-9 and TRBJ2-1, is DTGVSQNPRHKITKRGQNVTFRCDPISEHNRLYWYRQTLGQGPEFLTYFQNEAQLEKSRLLSDRFSAERPKGSFSTLEIQRTEQGDSAMYLCASSRPSVVGDEQFFGPGTRLTVL.

This clonotype was counted between two and nine times. DNA for the CDR3: TGCAGCGTTGTGGGACAGGGGGATGGCTACACCTTC. It encodes CSVVGQGDGYTF. This chain links TRBV29-1 with TRBJ1-2; TRBD1 agrees at 11 bases. CDR3 length: 12 amino acids. The V and J ends lost 4 bases and 6 bases, in that order; junction bases with no gene match: 1. Germline loops: CDR1 SQVTM, CDR2 ANQGSEA. Filled out from reference TRBV29-1 and TRBJ1-2, the complete variable domain reads SAVISQKPSRDICQRGTSLTIQCQVDSQVTMMFWYRQQPGQSLTLIATANQGSEATYESGFVIDKFPISRPNLTFSTLTVSNMSPEDSSIYLCSVVGQGDGYTFGSGTRLTVV.

There are many counts of this clonotype. The rearrangement links TRBV19 to TRBJ2-2; D is tentatively TRBD1 or TRBD2 (7 bases each). CDR3 length: 15 residues. V was pared by 8 bases and J by 3 bases, with 16 bases between. Germline lookup yields CDR1 LNHDA and CDR2 SQIVND (reference sequence). CDR3 region: CASQAPGGDTGELFF. As DNA, the CDR3 is TGTGCCAGTCAAGCTCCAGGGGGGGACACCGGGGAGCTGTTTTTT.

This clonotype was counted once. The V gene is TRBV11-1, the J gene TRBJ2-7; possibly TRBD1 for D (6 bases). Trimming stripped 3 bases from V and 3 bases from J, with 12 bases between. From germline, CDR1 is SGHAT and CDR2 FQDESV (reference sequence). The CDR3 runs 14 residues. The CDR3 is CASSFTTGFYEQYF. Written as DNA, the CDR3 is TGTGCCAGCAGCTTTACGACAGGCTTCTACGAGCAGTACTTC.

This clonotype was seen a handful of times. The genes are TRBV11-3 and TRBJ2-2, with a possible D match to TRBD1 (7 bases). Trimming removed 2 bases from V and 4 bases from J, with 14 bases in between. Germline loops: CDR1 SGHNT, CDR2 YENEEA. CDR3 length: 16 residues. CDR3 sequence (DNA): TGTGCCAGCAGCTTACGGCAGGGGGGCCTCACCGGGGAGCTGTTTTTT. Its protein product is CASSLRQGGLTGELFF.

The chain uses TRBV9 and TRBJ2-7; the D is unclear. The CDR3 sequence is 13 residues long. CDR1 and CDR2 from the germline V gene are SGDLS and YYNGEE. Trimming cost V 0 bases and J 7 bases, with 11 bases left between them. This CDR3 is CASSVGSLGEQYF. The CDR3 coding sequence is TGTGCCAGCAGCGTAGGTTCGTTGGGGGAGCAGTACTTC.

This clonotype was seen a handful of times. The rearrangement uses TRBV19 and TRBJ2-3, with D unclear. Trimming removed 7 bases at V and 2 bases at J, with 16 bases between. The germline V gene encodes CDR1 LNHDA and CDR2 SQIVND (reference sequence). CDR3 size: 15 residues. DNA of the CDR3: TGTGCCAGTACCGCCGAGAGTACCGACACAGATACGCAGTATTTT. As protein: CASTAESTDTDTQYF.

The rearrangement joins TRBV19 to TRBJ2-7; D tentatively fits TRBD1 or TRBD2 (5 bases each). The germline gives CDR1 LNHDA, CDR2 SQIVND (reference sequence). Trimming removed 5 bases from V and 3 bases from J, with 14 bases in between. CDR3 length: 14 residues. Written as DNA, the CDR3 is TGTGCCAGTAGTCCCGGGACCGGCAACTACGAGCAGTACTTC. Translated: CASSPGTGNYEQYF.

This clonotype was detected ten times or more. V gene TRBV4-2 combines with J gene TRBJ2-7; D is undetermined. V was shortened by 4 bases and J by 0 bases, with 19 bases between the two germline ends. Germline loops: CDR1 LGHNA, CDR2 YNFKEQ. This CDR3 contains 17 residues. The DNA of the CDR3 is TGTGCCAGCAGCCCCTTCAGACGAGGAGTTAGCTCCTACGAGCAGTACTTC. Translating it yields CASSPFRRGVSSYEQYF.

The chain combines TRBV4-2 with TRBJ2-7, with TRBD2 identical over 12 bases. This CDR3 comprises 17 residues. In germline, CDR1 is LGHNA, CDR2 YNFKEQ. V trimming: 0 bases; J trimming: 3 bases; junction bases outside the gene matches: 6. The CDR3 nucleotides are TGTGCCAGCAGCCAAGATATTGGGACTAGCGGGCTCTACGAGCAGTACTTC. Protein product: CASSQDIGTSGLYEQYF.

This clonotype was seen only a few times. The rearrangement joins TRBV5-5 to TRBJ1-2; 8 bases line up with TRBD1. Germline lookup yields CDR1 SGHKS and CDR2 YYEKEE (reference sequence). V shed 5 bases and J 5 bases; nucleotides not matched to a gene: 14. The CDR3 has 16 residues. As DNA, the CDR3 is TGTGCCAGCAGGGATGCCGACAGGGGATGGTTGTATGGCTACACCTTC. This sequence encodes CASRDADRGWLYGYTF.

This clonotype turned up a few times. The chain uses TRBV10-3 and TRBJ2-3, with unresolved D. Germline loops: CDR1 ENHRY, CDR2 SYGVKD. Trimming cost V 0 bases and J 1 base, with 11 bases left between them. This CDR3 is 16 amino acids long. CDR3 amino acids: CAISESETVGTDTQYF. CDR3 nucleotides: TGTGCCATCAGTGAGTCGGAGACCGTTGGCACAGATACGCAGTATTTT.

This clonotype has only a few counts. V usage is TRBV9 and J usage is TRBJ1-1, with no clear D. Between the trimmed V and J ends, which lost 0 bases and 6 bases, there was a span of 9 bases. This CDR3 spans 13 amino acids. Per the germline V gene, CDR1 is SGDLS and CDR2 is YYNGEE. The chain's CDR3 is CASSVDSRAEAFF. CDR3 in DNA: TGTGCCAGCAGCGTAGATTCGAGGGCTGAAGCTTTCTTT.

CDR3: CASSAREPYNEQFF. Here the CDR3 DNA reads TGCGCCAGCTCAGCCAGGGAACCCTACAATGAGCAGTTCTTC. This chain connects TRBV10-2 to TRBJ2-1; D may be TRBD1 (5 bases). Germline CDR1 WSHSY, CDR2 SAAADI. V lost 8 bases to trimming and J lost 2 bases, with 13 bases between them. This CDR3 is built from 14 residues.

This clonotype was recorded a few times. The chain links TRBV6-1 to TRBJ2-5, with 10 positions matching TRBD2. CDR3 length: 18 amino acids. CDR1 is MNHNS, CDR2 SASEGT, per germline. Trimming took 4 bases from V and 4 from J; bases not matched to a gene: 15. The CDR3 nucleotides read TGTGCCAGCAGTGGGCAGGGACTAGCGCTACTCCGGGGAGAGACCCAGTACTTC. It yields the protein CASSGQGLALLRGETQYF.

The chain couples TRBV5-1 to TRBJ2-1; D tentatively reads TRBD1 or TRBD2 (5 bases each). The germline V and J ends were trimmed by 4 bases and 8 bases, with 13 bases remaining between them. The CDR3 length is 13 residues. Germline V gene lookup returns CDR1 SGHRS and CDR2 YFSETQ. CDR3 nucleotides: TGCGCCAGCAGCCTACTCGGGGACGATGAGCAGTTCTTC. Protein: CASSLLGDDEQFF.

The chain combines TRBV3-1 with TRBJ2-5; D call uncertain. Trimming took 0 bases from V and 1 from J, leaving 9 bases between them. The CDR3 is made up of 15 amino acids. Germline V gives CDR1 LGHDT, CDR2 YNNKEL (reference sequence). In DNA, the CDR3 is TGTGCCAGCAGCCAAGATCCGTCGATCCAAGAGACCCAGTACTTC. Protein sequence: CASSQDPSIQETQYF.